This TCR beta chain was recorded in a study of shared clonotypes between healthy human individuals. Study-level points and caveats: Shared clonotypes: about 4.6% naive CD4, roughly 3.5% naive CD8, roughly 2.2% memory CD4, approximately 0.37% memory CD8. Estimated clonotype richness was generally higher in naive than memory subsets. Sorted-subset samples were not fully sequenced, rarefaction indicated.

Note on this clone: The antigen is unknown.

Only in-frame clones appear in the TCRdb table, and some are missing; sequencing was by immunoSEQ multiplex PCR. The repertoire has approximately 2.3 million clones, 90% to 95% of them found once; the top ten carry about 0.37%. The CDR3 is 11 residues long. The V gene's germline CDR1 is SGHVS and CDR2 FNYEAQ. Trimming took off 5 bases at V and 4 bases at J, with 5 bases between the two ends. Material: naive CD4+ T cells from PBMCs. The subset was: CD45RA+ positively selected. This sequence joins TRBV7-6 and TRBJ2-5; no clear D. This TCR was sampled from a man aged 18 to 29 in good health. Some clones in this sample may be carry-over from other donors' samples. CDR3 sequence (DNA): TGTGCCAGCAGCACCTTAGAGACCCAGTACTTC. The encoded protein is CASSTLETQYF.